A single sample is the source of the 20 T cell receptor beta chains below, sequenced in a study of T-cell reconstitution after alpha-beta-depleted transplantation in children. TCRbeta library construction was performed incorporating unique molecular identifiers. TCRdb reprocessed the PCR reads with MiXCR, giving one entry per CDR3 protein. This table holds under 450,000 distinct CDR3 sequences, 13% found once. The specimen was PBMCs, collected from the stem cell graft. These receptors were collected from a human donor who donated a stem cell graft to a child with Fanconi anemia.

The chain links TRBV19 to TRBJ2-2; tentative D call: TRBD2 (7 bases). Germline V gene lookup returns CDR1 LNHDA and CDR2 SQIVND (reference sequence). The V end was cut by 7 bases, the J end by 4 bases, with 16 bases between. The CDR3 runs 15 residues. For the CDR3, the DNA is TGTGCCAGTACTCGTCGGGGGGCAAGCACCGGGGAGCTGTTTTTT. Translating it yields CASTRRGASTGELFF.

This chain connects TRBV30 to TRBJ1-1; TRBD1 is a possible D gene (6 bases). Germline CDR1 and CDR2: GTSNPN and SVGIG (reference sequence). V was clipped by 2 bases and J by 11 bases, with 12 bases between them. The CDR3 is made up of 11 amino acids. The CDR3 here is CAWSSQGMAFF. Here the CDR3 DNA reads TGTGCCTGGAGTTCGCAGGGGATGGCTTTCTTT.

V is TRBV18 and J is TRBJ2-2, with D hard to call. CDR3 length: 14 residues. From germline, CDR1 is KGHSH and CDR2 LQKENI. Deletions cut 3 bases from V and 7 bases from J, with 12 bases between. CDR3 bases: TGTGCCAGCTCACCGATGACTTTCGTCGGGGAGCTGTTTTTT. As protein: CASSPMTFVGELFF.

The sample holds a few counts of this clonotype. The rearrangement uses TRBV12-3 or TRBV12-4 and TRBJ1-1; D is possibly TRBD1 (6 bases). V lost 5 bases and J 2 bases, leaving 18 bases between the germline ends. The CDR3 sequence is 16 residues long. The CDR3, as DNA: TGTGCCAGCAGTCTGCCGGAGGGGGGGACTAACACTGAAGCTTTCTTT. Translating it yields CASSLPEGGTNTEAFF.

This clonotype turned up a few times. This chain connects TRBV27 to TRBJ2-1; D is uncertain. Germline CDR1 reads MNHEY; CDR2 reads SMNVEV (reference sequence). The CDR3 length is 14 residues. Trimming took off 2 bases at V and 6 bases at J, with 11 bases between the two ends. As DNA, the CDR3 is TGTGCCAGCAGTTTAACCCGGGCACGCAATGAGCAGTTCTTC. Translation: CASSLTRARNEQFF.

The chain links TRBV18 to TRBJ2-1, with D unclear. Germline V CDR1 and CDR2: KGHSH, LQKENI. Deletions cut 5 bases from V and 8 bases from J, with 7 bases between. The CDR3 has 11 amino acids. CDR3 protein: CASSSDHEQFF. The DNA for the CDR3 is TGTGCCAGCTCATCCGACCATGAGCAGTTCTTC.

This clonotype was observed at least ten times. This CDR3 reads CASSLRDLRSLLSSEQYF. CDR3 in DNA: TGTGCCAGCAGTCTCCGGGACCTACGCTCCCTCTTGTCGAGCGAGCAGTACTTC. The chain is built from TRBV6-1 and TRBJ2-7, with D perhaps given as TRBD1 or TRBD2 (5 bases each). Germline V gene data show CDR1 as MNHNS and CDR2 as SASEGT. V was shortened by 5 bases and J by 6 bases, with 29 bases between the two germline ends. The CDR3 spans 18 residues.

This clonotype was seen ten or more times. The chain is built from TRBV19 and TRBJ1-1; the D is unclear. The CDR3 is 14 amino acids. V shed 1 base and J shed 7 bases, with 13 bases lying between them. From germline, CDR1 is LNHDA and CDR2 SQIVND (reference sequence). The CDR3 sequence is CASSIVGGDYEAFF. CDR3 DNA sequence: TGTGCCAGTAGTATAGTGGGCGGAGATTATGAAGCTTTCTTT.

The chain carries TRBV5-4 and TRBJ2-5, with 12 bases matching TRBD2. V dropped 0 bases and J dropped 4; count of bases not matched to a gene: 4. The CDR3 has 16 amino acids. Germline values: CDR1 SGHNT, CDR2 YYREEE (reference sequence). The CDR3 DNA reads TGTGCCAGCAGCTTGGTACTAGCGGGGGGAGGAGAGACCCAGTACTTC. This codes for CASSLVLAGGGETQYF. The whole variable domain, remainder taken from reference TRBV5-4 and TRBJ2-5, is ETGVTQSPTHLIKTRGQQVTLRCSSQSGHNTVSWYQQALGQGPQFIFQYYREEENGRGNFPPRFSGLQFPNYSSELNVNALELDDSALYLCASSLVLAGGGETQYFGPGTRLLVL.

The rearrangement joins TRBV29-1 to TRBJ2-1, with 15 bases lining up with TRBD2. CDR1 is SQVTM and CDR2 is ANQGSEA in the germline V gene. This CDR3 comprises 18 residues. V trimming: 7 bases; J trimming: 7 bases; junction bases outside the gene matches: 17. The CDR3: CSARTSGRAGPSWNEQFF. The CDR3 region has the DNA TGCAGCGCTCGGACTAGCGGGAGGGCCGGTCCCTCTTGGAATGAGCAGTTCTTC.

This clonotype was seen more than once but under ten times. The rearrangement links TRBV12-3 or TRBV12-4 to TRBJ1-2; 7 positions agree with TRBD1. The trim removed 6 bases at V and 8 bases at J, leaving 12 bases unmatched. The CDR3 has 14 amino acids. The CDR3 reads CASREWTGHSGYTF. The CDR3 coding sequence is TGTGCCAGCAGAGAATGGACAGGTCATTCCGGCTACACCTTC.

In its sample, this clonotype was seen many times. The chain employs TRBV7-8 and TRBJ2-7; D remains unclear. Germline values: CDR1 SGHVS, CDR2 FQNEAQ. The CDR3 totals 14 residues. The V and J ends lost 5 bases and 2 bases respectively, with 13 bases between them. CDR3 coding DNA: TGTGCCAGCAGCCCTACCAGGACCCCCTACGAGCAGTACGTC. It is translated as CASSPTRTPYEQYV.

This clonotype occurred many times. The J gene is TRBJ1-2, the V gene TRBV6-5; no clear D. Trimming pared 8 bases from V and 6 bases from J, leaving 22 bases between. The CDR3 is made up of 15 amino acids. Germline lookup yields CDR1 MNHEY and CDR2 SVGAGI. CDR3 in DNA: TGTGCCAGCCCCAAACCAAACATACGAGGGCATGGCTACACCTTC. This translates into CASPKPNIRGHGYTF.

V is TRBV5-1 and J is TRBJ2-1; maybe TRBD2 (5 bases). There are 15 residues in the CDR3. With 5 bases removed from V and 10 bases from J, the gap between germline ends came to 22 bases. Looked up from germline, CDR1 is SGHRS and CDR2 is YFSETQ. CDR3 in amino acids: CASSKDGAMGSEQFF. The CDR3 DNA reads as TGCGCCAGCAGTAAGGACGGAGCCATGGGGAGCGAGCAGTTCTTC.

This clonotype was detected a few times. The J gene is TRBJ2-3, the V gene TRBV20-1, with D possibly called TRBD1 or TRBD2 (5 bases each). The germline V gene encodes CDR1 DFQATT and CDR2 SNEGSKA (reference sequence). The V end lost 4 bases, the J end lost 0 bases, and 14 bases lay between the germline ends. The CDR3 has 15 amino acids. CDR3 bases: TGCAGTGCTATACGGGACGTCACTAGCACAGATACGCAGTATTTT. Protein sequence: CSAIRDVTSTDTQYF.

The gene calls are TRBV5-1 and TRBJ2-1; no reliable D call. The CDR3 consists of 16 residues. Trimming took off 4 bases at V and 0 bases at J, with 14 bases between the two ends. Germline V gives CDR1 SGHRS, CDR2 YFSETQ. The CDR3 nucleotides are TGCGCCAGCAGCATGGCCCCCCAGAGCTCCTACAATGAGCAGTTCTTC. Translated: CASSMAPQSSYNEQFF.

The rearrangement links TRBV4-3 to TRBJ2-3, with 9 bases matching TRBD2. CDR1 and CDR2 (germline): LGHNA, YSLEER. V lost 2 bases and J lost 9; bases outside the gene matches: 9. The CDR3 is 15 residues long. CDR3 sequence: CASSQRAGGPPTQYF. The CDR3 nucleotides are TGCGCCAGCAGCCAAAGAGCGGGGGGTCCCCCGACGCAGTATTTT.

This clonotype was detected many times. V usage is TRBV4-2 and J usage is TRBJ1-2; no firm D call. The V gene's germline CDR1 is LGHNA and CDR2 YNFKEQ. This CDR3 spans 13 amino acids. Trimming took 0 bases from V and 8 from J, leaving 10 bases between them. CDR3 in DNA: TGTGCCAGCAGCCAAGATACTCGCGGAGGCTACACCTTC. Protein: CASSQDTRGGYTF.

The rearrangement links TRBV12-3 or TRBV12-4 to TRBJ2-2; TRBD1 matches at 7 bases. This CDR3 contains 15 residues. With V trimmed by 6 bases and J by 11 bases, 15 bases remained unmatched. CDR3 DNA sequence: TGTGCCAGCAGGCCCCGGGACAGATGGGTTCACGAGCTGTTTTTT. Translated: CASRPRDRWVHELFF.

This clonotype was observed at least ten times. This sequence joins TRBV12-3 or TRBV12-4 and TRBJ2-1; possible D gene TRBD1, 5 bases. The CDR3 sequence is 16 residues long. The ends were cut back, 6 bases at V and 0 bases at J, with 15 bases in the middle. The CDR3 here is CASRGTRVSSYNEQFF. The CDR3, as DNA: TGTGCCAGCAGAGGAACCAGGGTAAGCTCCTACAATGAGCAGTTCTTC.